Listed here is a single TCR beta chain. Its antigen is not identified. Germline V lookup: CDR1 KGHSH, CDR2 LQKENI. V shed 3 bases and J 8 bases; nucleotides not matched to a gene: 9. There are 17 residues in the CDR3. Every bit of the isolated RNA underwent reverse transcription, so sequencing read expressed TCRB transcripts. Naive, central memory and regulatory T cell samples came to a mean of roughly 4 million reads. This table comes from immunoSEQ multiplex PCR, and its TCRdb copy is limited to in-frame clones, with some not included. The sample lists some 44,000 clones; approximately 56% were seen once. The data belong to a study of beta chain features in type 1 diabetes. Study findings and constraints: VDJ junctions from type 1 diabetes patients carried fewer insertions and larger deletions. Highly expressing activated T cells could be over-counted with a cDNA template. The naive, central memory and Treg TCRB repertoires of patients appeared to be more similar to one another than those of healthy donors.

Sample: Tregs from blood. The sequence derives from a woman between 18 and 30 years old in good health. This chain uses TRBV18 with TRBJ2-1; 14 bases are shared with TRBD2. DNA for the CDR3: TGTGCCAGCTCACCCCAGACTAGCGGGAGGGCCGGCTATGAGCAGTTCTTC. Encoded protein: CASSPQTSGRAGYEQFF.